This TCR beta chain was captured in a study of blood T cell dynamics during melanoma immunotherapy. DNA loading was fixed at 350 ng for all bulk PBMC samples. Here immunoSEQ multiplex PCR was the method, and the copy in TCRdb shows in-frame clones only, minus some. The table lists some 5,700 clones, about 80% of them singletons. Time point: week 3, after first cycle of checkpoint inhibitor. Disease control meant complete response, partial response or stable disease at 12 weeks. Patients had no prior systemic cancer treatment, immunosuppressants or other active cancers. The sequences come from blood, collected from a patient treated with checkpoint blockade. The receptor comes from a human donor with melanoma. Some clones in this sample may be carry-over from other donors' samples.

CDR3: CASSYSLDRAGGYTF. The DNA of the CDR3 is TGTGCCAGCAGTTACTCTTTGGACAGGGCTGGTGGCTACACCTTC. The J gene is TRBJ1-2, the V gene TRBV6-6; 8 bases are shared with TRBD1. CDR3 length: 15 residues. Germline loops: CDR1 MNHNY, CDR2 SVGAGI (reference sequence). V was pared by 0 bases and J by 7 bases, with 7 bases of the junction left unmatched.